Listed below are T cell receptor beta chains from one sample, sequenced in a study of T cell clones after liver transplantation. Their antigen targets remain unknown. TCRdb's copy holds only in-frame clones and misses some; the assay was immunoSEQ multiplex PCR. The data hold around 4,800 clones, with over 25% observed a single time. The specimen sequenced was CD4+ T cells from cultured PBMCs. The receptors shown here come from a human patient who received a liver transplant. The graft donor may have given rise to some T cells. CDR3s include the opening cysteine and the closing phenylalanine or tryptophan. The order of the fields is J gene, V gene, CDR3 length, D gene, clone size, CDR3 protein, CDR3 DNA. D genes are given only for firm matches. Size values are once, few and many counts, or a class for expanded clones, and some rows have none.

TRBJ1-1,TRBV10-3,13,-,large,CAISLPGQFEAFF,TGTGCCATCAGTTTACCCGGCCAATTCGAAGCTTTCTTT
TRBJ2-7,TRBV7-3,17,-,-,CASSLGNGTTGSYEQYF,TGTGCCAGCAGCTTAGGTAACGGGACAACAGGCTCCTACGAGCAGTACTTC
TRBJ2-2,TRBV2,15,-,-,CASSDPGAGTGELFF,TGTGCCAGCAGTGACCCCGGGGCGGGGACCGGGGAGCTGTTTTTT
TRBJ2-2,TRBV11-3,12,-,-,CASSLETGELFF,TGTGCCAGCAGCTTAGAAACTGGGGAGCTGTTTTTT
TRBJ1-1,TRBV6-6,15,TRBD1,few,CASSYPQGDNTEAFF,TGTGCCAGCAGTTATCCCCAGGGGGACAACACTGAAGCTTTCTTT
TRBJ2-4,TRBV5-4,20,TRBD2,-,CASSLERGASMRPAKNIQYF,TGTGCCAGCAGCTTGGAGCGGGGGGCCTCCATGCGACCAGCCAAAAACATTCAGTACTTC
TRBJ1-1,TRBV4-2,16,-,few,CASSLAWDISNTEAFF,TGTGCCAGCAGCTTGGCCTGGGATATATCTAACACTGAAGCTTTCTTT
TRBJ2-5,TRBV15,16,TRBD1,few,CATSRGQGWDQETQYF,TGTGCCACCAGCAGAGGACAGGGATGGGATCAAGAGACCCAGTACTTC
TRBJ2-3,TRBV5-1,14,-,-,CASSFGSSGDTQYF,TGCGCCAGCAGCTTTGGGAGTTCTGGGGATACGCAGTATTTT
TRBJ2-1,TRBV6-6,16,TRBD2,few,CASSSLEGLALNEQFF,TGTGCCAGCAGTAGTCTGGAGGGACTAGCGCTCAATGAGCAGTTCTTC
TRBJ2-5,TRBV9,13,-,few,CASSASPEGAQYF,TGTGCCAGCAGCGCCTCCCCCGAGGGCGCCCAGTACTTC
TRBJ1-1,TRBV7-2,16,-,few,CASSLGRTLKNTEAFF,TGTGCCAGCAGCTTAGGAAGAACACTGAAGAACACTGAAGCTTTCTTT
TRBJ1-4,TRBV28,15,-,-,CASKEGRAFREKLFF,TGTGCCAGCAAGGAGGGGCGGGCTTTTCGGGAAAAACTGTTTTTT
TRBJ2-1,TRBV19,18,-,-,CASSIFKTAGPLYNEQFF,TGTGCCAGTAGTATCTTCAAAACGGCGGGCCCACTGTACAATGAGCAGTTCTTC
TRBJ1-6,TRBV9,17,-,once,CASSETYGGNYNSPLHF,TGTGCCAGCAGCGAGACCTACGGGGGTAACTATAATTCACCCCTCCACTTT
TRBJ2-7,TRBV6-1,15,-,-,CASSEAGQGGLEQYF,TGTGCCAGCAGTGAAGCGGGGCAGGGGGGGCTAGAGCAGTACTTC
TRBJ2-3,TRBV5-1,14,TRBD1,few,CASSPGQFTDTQYF,TGCGCCAGCAGCCCGGGACAGTTCACAGATACGCAGTATTTT
TRBJ1-3,TRBV7-7,12,-,few,CASSPGGNTIYF,TGTGCCAGCAGCCCCGGGGGAAACACCATATATTTT
TRBJ2-5,TRBV7-8,14,-,few,CASSRGRTEETQYF,TGTGCCAGCAGCCGAGGACGGACCGAAGAGACCCAGTACTTC
TRBJ1-3,TRBV28,16,TRBD1,-,CATVPYRGFSGNTIYF,TGTGCCACCGTCCCTTACAGGGGGTTTTCTGGAAACACCATATATTTT
TRBJ1-2,TRBV19,12,-,few,CASSVTTYGYTF,TGTGCCAGTAGCGTGACAACCTATGGCTACACCTTC
TRBJ1-1,TRBV7-2,15,-,few,CASSLMGGDNTEAFF,TGTGCCAGCAGCTTAATGGGCGGTGACAACACTGAAGCTTTCTTT
TRBJ2-1,TRBV28,17,TRBD2,-,CASSSPIGSGNHNEQFF,TGTGCCAGCAGTTCCCCCATTGGTAGCGGGAACCACAATGAGCAGTTCTTC
TRBJ2-7,TRBV27,14,-,-,CARSLLSFPYEQYF,TGTGCCCGCAGTTTACTCAGTTTTCCCTACGAGCAGTACTTC
TRBJ1-1,TRBV4-2,14,-,few,CASSLNLVGAEAFF,TGTGCCAGCAGCTTGAACTTGGTGGGCGCTGAAGCTTTCTTT
TRBJ2-1,TRBV5-1,16,TRBD2,once,CASSPLAGYSYNEQFF,TGCGCCAGCAGCCCCCTAGCGGGCTATTCCTACAATGAGCAGTTCTTC
TRBJ2-5,TRBV11-1,14,-,once,CASSWAQLQETQYF,TGTGCCAGCAGCTGGGCCCAACTTCAAGAGACCCAGTACTTC
TRBJ2-3,TRBV11-1,14,-,-,CASSVDGRTDTQYF,TGTGCCAGCAGCGTTGACGGACGCACAGATACGCAGTATTTT
TRBJ1-2,TRBV6-4,14,-,-,CASLRPGGNYGYTF,TGTGCCAGCCTGAGGCCCGGGGGAAACTATGGCTACACCTTC
TRBJ1-2,TRBV7-6,15,TRBD1,-,CASSPRTGEISGYTF,TGTGCCAGCAGCCCTCGGACAGGGGAGATCTCTGGCTACACCTTC
TRBJ2-1,TRBV2,15,TRBD1,-,CASSEALGTGLGWFF,TGTGCCAGCAGTGAAGCGCTCGGGACAGGGCTCGGGTGGTTCTTC
TRBJ1-2,TRBV5-6,15,TRBD1,large,CASSWRRGQGSGYTF,TGTGCCAGCAGCTGGAGACGCGGACAGGGAAGTGGCTACACCTTC
TRBJ2-1,TRBV6-5,14,-,-,CASSGRSWYNEQFF,TGTGCCAGCAGTGGACGTTCCTGGTACAATGAGCAGTTCTTC
TRBJ2-7,TRBV7-2,15,TRBD1,few,CASSLVGQAPYEQYF,TGTGCCAGCAGCTTAGTCGGACAGGCACCCTACGAGCAGTACTTC
TRBJ2-6,TRBV7-9,18,TRBD2,few,CASTMGLAGFSGANVLTF,TGTGCCAGCACCATGGGACTAGCGGGTTTCTCTGGGGCCAACGTCCTGACTTTC
TRBJ1-1,TRBV6-1,11,-,-,CASSAGYGAFF,TGTGCCAGCAGTGCGGGGTATGGAGCTTTCTTT
TRBJ2-2,TRBV4-2,14,TRBD2,-,CASDGGRESGELFF,TGTGCCAGCGACGGCGGGAGAGAATCCGGGGAGCTGTTTTTT
TRBJ2-3,TRBV2,16,TRBD2,-,CASKETSGRHTDTQYF,TGTGCCAGCAAAGAGACTAGCGGGAGACACACAGATACGCAGTATTTT
TRBJ2-7,TRBV6-1,17,-,few,CASSGGSRVNRAYEQYF,TGTGCCAGCAGTGGAGGGAGCAGGGTAAATAGGGCCTACGAGCAGTACTTC
TRBJ1-6,TRBV7-9,16,-,few,CASSLGTGRVNSPLHF,TGTGCCAGCAGCCTAGGGACCGGCAGGGTTAATTCACCCCTCCACTTT
TRBJ2-5,TRBV11-1,12,-,-,CASSSGAETQYF,TGTGCCAGCAGCTCCGGAGCGGAGACCCAGTACTTC
TRBJ1-1,TRBV6-5,15,TRBD1,-,CASYYTGGMNTEAFF,TGTGCCAGCTATTACACAGGGGGTATGAACACTGAAGCTTTCTTT
TRBJ1-1,TRBV7-2,14,-,-,CASTLGRASTEAFF,TGTGCCAGCACACTGGGCAGGGCGAGCACTGAAGCTTTCTTT
TRBJ2-7,TRBV5-5,13,-,-,CASSLVDFYEQYF,TGTGCCAGCAGCTTGGTTGACTTCTACGAGCAGTACTTC
TRBJ2-2,TRBV5-1,14,-,-,CASSLGGSTGELFF,TGCGCCAGCAGCCTAGGTGGAAGCACCGGGGAGCTGTTTTTT
TRBJ1-2,TRBV5-1,15,TRBD1,-,CASSLEGAPEYGYTF,TGCGCCAGCAGCTTGGAGGGGGCACCGGAATATGGCTACACCTTC
TRBJ1-5,TRBV7-3,17,-,-,CASSLEGGVGSNQPQHF,TGTGCCAGCAGCTTAGAGGGGGGCGTCGGCAGCAATCAGCCCCAGCATTTT
TRBJ2-7,TRBV29-1,14,TRBD2,-,CSAQGLAGPYEQYF,TGCAGCGCCCAAGGACTAGCGGGCCCCTACGAGCAGTACTTC
TRBJ2-3,TRBV9,15,-,medium-sized,CASSVAGASTDTQYF,TGTGCCAGCAGCGTAGCCGGCGCTAGCACAGATACGCAGTATTTT
TRBJ2-7,TRBV7-2,17,-,-,CASSLFKASHSPYEQYF,TGTGCCAGCAGCTTGTTTAAGGCCTCCCATTCCCCCTACGAGCAGTACTTC
TRBJ2-7,TRBV5-4,13,-,-,CASSLEIHTEQYF,TGTGCCAGCAGCTTGGAAATCCATACGGAGCAGTACTTC
TRBJ1-5,TRBV18,13,-,-,CASSRGEGQPQHF,TGTGCCAGCTCACGGGGTGAGGGACAGCCCCAGCATTTT
TRBJ2-1,TRBV28,14,-,-,CASSPQTVTTEQFF,TGTGCCAGCAGTCCGCAGACAGTGACAACTGAGCAGTTCTTC
TRBJ2-5,TRBV5-1,16,TRBD2,many,CASSNGLAGGGETQYF,TGCGCCAGCAGCAACGGACTAGCGGGAGGGGGGGAGACCCAGTACTTC
TRBJ2-5,TRBV5-1,14,-,few,CASSRLWGQETQYF,TGCGCCAGCAGCAGGCTTTGGGGCCAAGAGACCCAGTACTTC
TRBJ2-7,TRBV6-9,14,TRBD2,few,CASSRGGSSYEQYF,TGTGCCAGCAGCCGGGGGGGCTCGTCCTACGAGCAGTACTTC
TRBJ2-3,TRBV6-4,13,-,few,CASSEESTDTQYF,TGTGCCAGCAGTGAAGAAAGCACAGATACGCAGTATTTT